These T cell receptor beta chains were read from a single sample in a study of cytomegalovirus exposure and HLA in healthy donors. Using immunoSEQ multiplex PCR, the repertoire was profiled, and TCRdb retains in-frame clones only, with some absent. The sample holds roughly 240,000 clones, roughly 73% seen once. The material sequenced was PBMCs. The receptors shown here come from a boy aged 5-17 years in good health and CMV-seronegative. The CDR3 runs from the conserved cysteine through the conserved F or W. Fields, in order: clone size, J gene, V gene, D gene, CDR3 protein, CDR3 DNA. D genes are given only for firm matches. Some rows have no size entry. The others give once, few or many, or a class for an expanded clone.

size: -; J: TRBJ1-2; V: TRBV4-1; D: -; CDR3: CASSHEGKKYGYTF; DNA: TGCGCCAGCAGCCACGAGGGAAAGAAATATGGCTACACCTTC
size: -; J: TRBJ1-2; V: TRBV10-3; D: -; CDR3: CAISENPGSGYGYTF; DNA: TGTGCCATCAGTGAGAACCCGGGATCAGGCTATGGCTACACCTTC
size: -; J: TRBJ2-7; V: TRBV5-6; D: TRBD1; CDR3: CASSLAGTGLGEQYF; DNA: TGTGCCAGCAGCCTAGCCGGGACAGGGTTGGGCGAGCAGTACTTC
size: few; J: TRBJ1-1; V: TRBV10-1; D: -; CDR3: CASSEPGKNTEAFF; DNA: TGCGCCAGCAGTGAGCCAGGGAAGAACACTGAAGCTTTCTTT
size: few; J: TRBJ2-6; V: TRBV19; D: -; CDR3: CASSRSGVPGANVLTF; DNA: TGTGCCAGTAGCCGATCGGGGGTACCTGGGGCCAACGTCCTGACTTTC
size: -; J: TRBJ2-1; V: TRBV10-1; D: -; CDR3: CASSESGGPGQFF; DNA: TGCGCCAGCAGTGAGTCTGGCGGGCCTGGTCAGTTCTTC
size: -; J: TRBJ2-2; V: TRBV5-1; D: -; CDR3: CASSLSGAGTGELFF; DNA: TGCGCCAGCAGCTTGTCCGGGGCGGGGACCGGGGAGCTGTTTTTT
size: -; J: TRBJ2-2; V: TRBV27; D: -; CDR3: CASTSGSGELFF; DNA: TGTGCCAGCACCTCAGGTTCCGGGGAGCTGTTTTTT
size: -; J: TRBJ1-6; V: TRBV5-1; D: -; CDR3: CASSLGRLGSPLHF; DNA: TGCGCCAGCAGCTTGGGGCGCCTAGGTTCACCCCTCCACTTT
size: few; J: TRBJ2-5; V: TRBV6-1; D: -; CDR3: CASSEESYETQYF; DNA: TGTGCCAGCAGTGAAGAGTCCTATGAGACCCAGTACTTC
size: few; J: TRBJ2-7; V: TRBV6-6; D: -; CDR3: CASSLSGSSYEQYF; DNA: TGTGCCAGCAGTTTGAGCGGCAGCTCCTACGAGCAGTACTTC
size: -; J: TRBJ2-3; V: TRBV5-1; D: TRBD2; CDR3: CASSPETSAADTQYF; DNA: TGCGCCAGCAGCCCGGAGACTAGCGCGGCAGATACGCAGTATTTT
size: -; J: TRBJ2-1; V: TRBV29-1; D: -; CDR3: CSAPGLRSYNEQFF; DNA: TGCAGCGCCCCGGGACTGCGCTCCTACAATGAGCAGTTCTTC
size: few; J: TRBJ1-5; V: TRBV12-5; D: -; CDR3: CASGFSGGQPQHF; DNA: TGTGCTAGTGGTTTTAGCGGTGGTCAGCCCCAGCATTTT
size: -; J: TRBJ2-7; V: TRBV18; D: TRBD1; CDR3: CASSPSGTGIHEQYF; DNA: TGTGCCAGCTCACCATCCGGGACAGGGATCCACGAGCAGTACTTC
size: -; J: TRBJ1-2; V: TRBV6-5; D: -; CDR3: CASSYGQGTYGYTF; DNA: TGTGCCAGCAGTTACGGGCAGGGTACCTATGGCTACACCTTC
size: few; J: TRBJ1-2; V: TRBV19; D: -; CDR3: CASSMNRNVDGYTF; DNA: TGTGCCAGTAGTATGAACAGGAACGTAGATGGCTACACCTTC
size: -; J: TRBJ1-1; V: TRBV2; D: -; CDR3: CASSMNTEAFF; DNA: TGTGCCAGCAGCATGAACACTGAAGCTTTCTTT
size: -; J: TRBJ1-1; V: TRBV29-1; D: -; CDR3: CSVRDPNTEAFF; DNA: TGCAGCGTGCGGGACCCAAACACTGAAGCTTTCTTT
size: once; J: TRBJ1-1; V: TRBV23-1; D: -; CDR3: CASSQSVGRRVAPMNTEAFF; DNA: TGTGCCAGCAGTCAATCGGTGGGACGGAGGGTGGCTCCGATGAACACTGAAGCTTTCTTT
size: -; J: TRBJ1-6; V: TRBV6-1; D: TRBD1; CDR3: CASSWTGLNSPLHF; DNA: TGTGCCAGCAGTTGGACAGGGCTTAATTCACCCCTCCACTTT
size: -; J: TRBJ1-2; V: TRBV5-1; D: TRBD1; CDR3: CASSPGTGNYGYTF; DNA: TGCGCCAGCAGCCCCGGGACAGGAAACTATGGCTACACCTTC
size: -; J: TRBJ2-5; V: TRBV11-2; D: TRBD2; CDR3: CASSLRGGAGETQYF; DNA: TGTGCCAGCAGCTTACGGGGGGGGGCCGGAGAGACCCAGTACTTC
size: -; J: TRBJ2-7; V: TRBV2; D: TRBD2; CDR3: CASSLAGGSEQYF; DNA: TGTGCCAGCAGTCTAGCGGGGGGTAGTGAGCAGTACTTC
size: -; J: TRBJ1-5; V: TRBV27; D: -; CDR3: CASSPLEGNQPQHF; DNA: TGTGCCAGCAGTCCGCTGGAGGGGAATCAGCCCCAGCATTTT
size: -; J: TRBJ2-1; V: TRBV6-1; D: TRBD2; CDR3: CASSERLVAGPYNEQFF; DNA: TGTGCCAGCAGTGAACGGTTGGTAGCGGGCCCCTACAATGAGCAGTTCTTC
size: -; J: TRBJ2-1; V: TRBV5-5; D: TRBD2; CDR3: CASSWGGSSYNEQFF; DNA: TGTGCCAGCAGCTGGGGCGGGAGCTCCTACAATGAGCAGTTCTTC
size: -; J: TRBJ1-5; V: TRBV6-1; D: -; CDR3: CASLHGVSQPQHF; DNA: TGTGCCAGCCTACACGGGGTAAGCCAGCCCCAGCATTTT
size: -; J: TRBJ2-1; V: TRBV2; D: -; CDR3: CASTGGPYNEQFF; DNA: TGTGCCAGCACAGGGGGGCCTTACAATGAGCAGTTCTTC
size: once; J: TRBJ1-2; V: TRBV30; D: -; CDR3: CAWSLVTVIGYTF; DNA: TGTGCCTGGAGTTTAGTCACAGTCATTGGCTACACCTTC
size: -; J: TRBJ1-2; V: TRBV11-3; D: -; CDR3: CAQPGAGSYGYTF; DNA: TGTGCTCAGCCAGGGGCAGGAAGCTATGGCTACACCTTC
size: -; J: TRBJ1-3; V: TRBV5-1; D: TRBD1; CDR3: CASSLGDSESSGNTIYF; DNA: TGCGCCAGCAGCTTGGGGGACAGCGAGAGCTCTGGAAACACCATATATTTT
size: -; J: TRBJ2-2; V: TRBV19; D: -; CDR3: CASSLFKESGASTGELFF; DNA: TGTGCCAGTAGTCTCTTCAAGGAGAGCGGTGCAAGCACCGGGGAGCTGTTTTTT
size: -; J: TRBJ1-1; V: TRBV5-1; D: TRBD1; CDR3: CASSWGQGGTEAFF; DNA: TGCGCCAGCAGCTGGGGACAGGGCGGGACTGAAGCTTTCTTT
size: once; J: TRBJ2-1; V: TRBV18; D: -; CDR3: CASSPPAGSSYNEQFF; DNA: TGTGCCAGCTCACCCCCCGCGGGTAGCTCCTACAATGAGCAGTTCTTC
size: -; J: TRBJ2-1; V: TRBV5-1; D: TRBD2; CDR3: CASSLPGLAGARFPYNEQFF; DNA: TGCGCCAGCAGCTTGCCGGGACTAGCGGGAGCCCGCTTTCCCTACAATGAGCAGTTCTTC
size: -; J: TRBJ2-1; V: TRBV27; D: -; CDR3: CASSSLDNEQFF; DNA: TGTGCCAGCAGCTCACTCGACAATGAGCAGTTCTTC
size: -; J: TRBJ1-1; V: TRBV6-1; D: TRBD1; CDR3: CASSVQGANWRFTEAFF; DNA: TGTGCCAGCAGTGTACAGGGGGCGAATTGGCGCTTCACTGAAGCTTTCTTT
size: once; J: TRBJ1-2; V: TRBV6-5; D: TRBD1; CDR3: CASSYTGQGMGYTF; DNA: TGTGCCAGCAGTTACACGGGACAGGGAATGGGCTACACCTTC
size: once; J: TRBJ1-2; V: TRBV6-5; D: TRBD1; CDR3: CASSQNRDRGIGYTF; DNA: TGTGCCAGCAGCCAAAACCGGGACAGGGGGATAGGCTACACCTTC
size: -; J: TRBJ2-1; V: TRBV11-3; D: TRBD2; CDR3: CASSYRTSVYNEQFF; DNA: TGTGCCAGCAGCTATCGGACTAGCGTATACAATGAGCAGTTCTTC
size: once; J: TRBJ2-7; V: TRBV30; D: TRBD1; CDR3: CAYLGGDRASSYEQYF; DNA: TGTGCCTACCTAGGGGGGGACAGGGCAAGCTCCTACGAGCAGTACTTC
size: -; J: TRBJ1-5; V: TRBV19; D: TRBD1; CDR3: CATLERTGVVQPQHF; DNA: TGTGCCACCCTAGAGCGGACAGGGGTTGTACAGCCCCAGCATTTT
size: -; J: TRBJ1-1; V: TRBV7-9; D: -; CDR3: CASSSPGHLNTEAFF; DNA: TGTGCCAGCAGCTCACCGGGACACCTGAACACTGAAGCTTTCTTT
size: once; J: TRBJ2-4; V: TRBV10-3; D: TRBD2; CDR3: CAISEGVQRGGIQYF; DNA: TGTGCCATCAGTGAGGGGGTCCAGCGGGGGGGCATTCAGTACTTC
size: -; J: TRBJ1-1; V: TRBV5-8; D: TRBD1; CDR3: CASSLTGGFTEAFF; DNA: TGTGCCAGCAGCTTGACAGGGGGCTTTACTGAAGCTTTCTTT
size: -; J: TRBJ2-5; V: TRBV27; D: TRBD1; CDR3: CASRFVDRGETQYF; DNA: TGTGCCAGCAGATTTGTGGACAGGGGAGAGACCCAGTACTTC
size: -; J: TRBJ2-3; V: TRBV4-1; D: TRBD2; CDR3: CASSQRPGLAVPDTQYF; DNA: TGCGCCAGCAGCCAACGACCGGGACTAGCTGTCCCAGATACGCAGTATTTT
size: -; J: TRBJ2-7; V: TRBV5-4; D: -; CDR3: CASSPGGLKTYEQYF; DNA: TGTGCCAGCAGCCCCGGTGGACTAAAGACCTACGAGCAGTACTTC
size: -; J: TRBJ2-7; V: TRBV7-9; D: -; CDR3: CASSSDDSTYEQYF; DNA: TGTGCCAGCAGTTCTGACGACTCGACCTACGAGCAGTACTTC
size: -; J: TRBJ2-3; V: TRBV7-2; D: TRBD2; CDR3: CASSKGLAGTNTQYF; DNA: TGTGCCAGCAGCAAGGGACTAGCGGGGACGAATACGCAGTATTTT
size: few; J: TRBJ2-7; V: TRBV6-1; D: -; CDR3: CASSEGLDYEQYF; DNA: TGTGCCAGCAGTGAAGGACTAGACTACGAGCAGTACTTC
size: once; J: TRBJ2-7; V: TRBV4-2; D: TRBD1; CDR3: CASSQGWAGGEQYF; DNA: TGTGCCAGCAGCCAAGGGTGGGCAGGGGGCGAGCAGTACTTC
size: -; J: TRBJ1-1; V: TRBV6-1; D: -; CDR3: CASSEPPGAFF; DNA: TGTGCCAGCAGTGAACCGCCGGGGGCTTTCTTT
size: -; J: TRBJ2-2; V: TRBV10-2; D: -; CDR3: CASSEFRNTGELFF; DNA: TGCGCCAGCAGTGAATTTAGGAACACCGGGGAGCTGTTTTTT
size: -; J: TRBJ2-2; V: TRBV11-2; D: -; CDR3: CASTFYEELFF; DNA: TGTGCCAGCACCTTCTACGAGGAGCTGTTTTTT
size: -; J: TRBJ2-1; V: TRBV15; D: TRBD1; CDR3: CATSRDEGTGGNEQFF; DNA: TGTGCCACCAGCAGAGATGAGGGGACAGGGGGCAATGAGCAGTTCTTC
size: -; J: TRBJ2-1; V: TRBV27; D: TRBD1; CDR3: CASSPDRGPYNEQFF; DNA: TGTGCCAGCAGCCCGGACAGGGGGCCCTACAATGAGCAGTTCTTC